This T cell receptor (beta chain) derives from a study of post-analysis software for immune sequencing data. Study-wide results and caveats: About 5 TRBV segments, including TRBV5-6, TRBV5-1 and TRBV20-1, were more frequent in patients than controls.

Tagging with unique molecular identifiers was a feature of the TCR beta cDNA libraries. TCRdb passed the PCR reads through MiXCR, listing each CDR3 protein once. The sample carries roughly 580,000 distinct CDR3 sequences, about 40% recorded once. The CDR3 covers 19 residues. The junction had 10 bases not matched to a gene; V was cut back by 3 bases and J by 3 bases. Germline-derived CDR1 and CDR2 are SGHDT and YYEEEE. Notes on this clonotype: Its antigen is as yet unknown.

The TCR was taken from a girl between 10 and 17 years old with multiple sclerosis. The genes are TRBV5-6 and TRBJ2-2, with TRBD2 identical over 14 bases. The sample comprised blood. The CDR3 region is CASSWTSGRWERDTGELFF. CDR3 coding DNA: TGTGCCAGCAGCTGGACTAGCGGGAGGTGGGAGCGGGACACCGGGGAGCTGTTTTTT.